This TCR beta chain was retrieved from a study of lymphopenia after photon versus proton radiotherapy. Note on this clone: Its antigen remains unknown.

Clones were read by immunoSEQ multiplex PCR, and TCRdb kept only the in-frame ones, dropping some. This sample yields about 4,900 clones, of which 88% are seen a single time; 20% to 25% belongs to the top ten. Study-level results: Under photons, naive T cells and diversity fell while effector/memory populations rose. Post-nadir diversity loss with photons came from oligoclonal expansion, particularly CD8+ Temra cells. Survival link was tested only in deceased patients; proton benefit remains a possibility. In patients who died, overall survival fell as post-nadir TCR diversity dropped more.

The V gene lost 3 bases and the J gene lost 1 base, with 11 bases spanning the gap. CDR1 and CDR2 (germline): MNHEY, SVGAGI. The CDR3 extends over 15 amino acids. The chain joins TRBV6-5 to TRBJ2-3, with D possibly TRBD1 on 6 matching bases. Material: peripheral blood, obtained from a patient treated with photon-based radiotherapy. The sequence came from a man older than 75 with cholangiocarcinoma. CDR3 coding DNA: TGTGCCAGCAGTTATAGGAACAGGGGCACAGATACGCAGTATTTT. Its protein product is CASSYRNRGTDTQYF.